Below are 7 T cell receptor beta chains sequenced from a single sample in a study of cytomegalovirus exposure and HLA in healthy donors. The primer mix had 60 Vbeta and 13 Jbeta primers. Some clones are missing from TCRdb's copy, which holds only in-frame ones; the method was immunoSEQ multiplex PCR. This sample yields about 140,000 clones, of which roughly 78% are seen a single time; about 4.9% belongs to the top ten. Sequenced input: PBMCs. These receptors were collected from a man aged 25-40 years in good health.

As to this clone: The sample contains more than one DNA sequence encoding this CDR3. The chain employs TRBV7-9 and TRBJ2-7, with D possibly matching TRBD2 (5 bases). CDR3 length equals 13 residues. Germline-derived CDR1 and CDR2 are SEHNR and FQNEAQ (reference sequence). V shed 5 bases and J shed 2 bases, with 10 bases lying between them. CDR3: CASSPPRAYEQYF. Here the CDR3 DNA reads TGTGCCAGCAGCCCGCCGAGGGCCTACGAGCAGTACTTC.

V usage is TRBV5-4 and J usage is TRBJ2-2, with D maybe TRBD1 (6 bases). V was trimmed by 4 bases and J by 2 bases, leaving 12 bases between them. The CDR3 consists of 15 residues. Germline CDR1 and CDR2: SGHNT and YYREEE (reference sequence). In nucleotides, the CDR3 is TGTGCCAGCAGCCTGGACAGATTTAACACCGGGGAGCTGTTTTTT. Translation: CASSLDRFNTGELFF.

The rearrangement joins TRBV11-3 to TRBJ2-1; possibly TRBD2 for D (6 bases). Per germline, CDR1 SGHNT and CDR2 YENEEA. The CDR3 runs to 14 residues. Trimming pared 11 bases from V and 0 bases from J, leaving 14 bases between. CDR3 protein: CASQGGVSYNEQFF. The CDR3 region has the DNA TGTGCCTCTCAGGGCGGGGTCTCCTACAATGAGCAGTTCTTC.

This chain joins TRBV11-1 and TRBJ2-7, with TRBD1 identical over 9 bases. CDR1 is SGHAT, CDR2 FQDESV, per germline (reference sequence). V lost 5 bases to trimming and J lost 6 bases; unmatched junction nucleotides: 14. The CDR3 sequence is 16 residues long. The CDR3 reads CASSRTPATGGGEQYF. The CDR3, as DNA: TGTGCCAGCAGCCGCACACCGGCTACAGGGGGCGGCGAGCAGTACTTC.

Turning to this clone: At one of its ends the junction is not consistent with the germline gene, which may arise from a read error. The V and J genes are TRBV7-9 and TRBJ2-7; D not resolved. Germline V CDR1 and CDR2: SEHNR, FQNEAQ (reference sequence). This CDR3 contains 15 residues. The CDR3 DNA reads as TGTTCCAGCAGCTTATGGGTGTCAAATCGGGACGAGCAGTACTTC. Translated, it gives CSSSLWVSNRDEQYF.

CDR3 protein: CASSLTGGPHGYTF. CDR3 bases: TGTGCCAGCAGTTTGACAGGGGGTCCGCATGGCTACACCTTC. The chain has TRBV27 and TRBJ1-2; TRBD1 matches at 9 bases. The CDR3 has 14 amino acids. V was pared by 3 bases and J by 6 bases, with 5 bases of the junction left unmatched. Germline values: CDR1 MNHEY, CDR2 SMNVEV (reference sequence).

The chain links TRBV4-2 to TRBJ1-2; D ambiguous. There are 13 residues in the CDR3. The germline V and J ends were trimmed by 1 base and 8 bases, with 11 bases remaining between them. The germline gives CDR1 LGHNA, CDR2 YNFKEQ. The CDR3 loop is CASSQGQPRGYTF. CDR3 nucleotides: TGTGCCAGCAGCCAAGGTCAGCCGAGGGGCTACACCTTC.